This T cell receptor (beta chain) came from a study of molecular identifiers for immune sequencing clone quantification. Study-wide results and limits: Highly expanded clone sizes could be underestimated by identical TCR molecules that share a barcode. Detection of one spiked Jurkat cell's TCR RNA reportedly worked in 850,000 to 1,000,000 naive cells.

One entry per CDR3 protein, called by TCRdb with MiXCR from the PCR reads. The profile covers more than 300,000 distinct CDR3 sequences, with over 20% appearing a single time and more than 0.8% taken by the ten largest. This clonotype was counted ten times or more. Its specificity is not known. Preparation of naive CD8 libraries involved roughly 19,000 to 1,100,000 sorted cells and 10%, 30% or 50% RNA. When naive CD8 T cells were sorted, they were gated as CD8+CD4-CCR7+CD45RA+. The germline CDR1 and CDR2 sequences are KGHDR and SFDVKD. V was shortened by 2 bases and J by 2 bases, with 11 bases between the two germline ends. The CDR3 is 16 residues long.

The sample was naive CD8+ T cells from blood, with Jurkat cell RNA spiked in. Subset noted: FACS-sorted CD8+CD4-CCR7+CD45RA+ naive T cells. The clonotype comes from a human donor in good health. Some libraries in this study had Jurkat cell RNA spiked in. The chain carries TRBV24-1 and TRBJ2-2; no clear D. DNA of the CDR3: TGTGCCACCAGTGATTCCCTTAGGAGAAACACCGGGGAGCTGTTTTTT. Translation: CATSDSLRRNTGELFF.